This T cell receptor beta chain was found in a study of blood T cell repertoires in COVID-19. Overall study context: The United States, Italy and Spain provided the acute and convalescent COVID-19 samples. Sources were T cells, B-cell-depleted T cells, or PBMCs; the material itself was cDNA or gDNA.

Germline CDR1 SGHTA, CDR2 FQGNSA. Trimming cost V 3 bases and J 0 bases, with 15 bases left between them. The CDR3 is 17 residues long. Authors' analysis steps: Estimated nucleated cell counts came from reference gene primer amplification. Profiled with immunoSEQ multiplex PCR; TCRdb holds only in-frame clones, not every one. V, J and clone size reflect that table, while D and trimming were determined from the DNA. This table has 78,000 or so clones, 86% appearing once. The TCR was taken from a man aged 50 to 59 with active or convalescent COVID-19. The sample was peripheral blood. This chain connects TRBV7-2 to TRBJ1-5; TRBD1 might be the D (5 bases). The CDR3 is CASSFQGPEYSNQPQHF. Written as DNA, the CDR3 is TGTGCCAGCAGCTTTCAGGGCCCAGAGTATAGCAATCAGCCCCAGCATTTT.